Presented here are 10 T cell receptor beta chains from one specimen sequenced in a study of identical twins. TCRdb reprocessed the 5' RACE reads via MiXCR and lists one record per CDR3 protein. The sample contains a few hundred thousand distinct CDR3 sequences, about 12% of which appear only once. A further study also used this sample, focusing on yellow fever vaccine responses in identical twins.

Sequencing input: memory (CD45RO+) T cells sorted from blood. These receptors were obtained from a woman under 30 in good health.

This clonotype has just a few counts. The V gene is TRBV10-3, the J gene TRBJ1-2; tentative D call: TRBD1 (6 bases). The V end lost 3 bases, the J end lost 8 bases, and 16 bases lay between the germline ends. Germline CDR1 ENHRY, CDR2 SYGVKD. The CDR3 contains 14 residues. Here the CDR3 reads CAISDGRDKGGYTF. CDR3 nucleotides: TGTGCCATCAGTGATGGCAGGGACAAGGGAGGCTACACCTTC.

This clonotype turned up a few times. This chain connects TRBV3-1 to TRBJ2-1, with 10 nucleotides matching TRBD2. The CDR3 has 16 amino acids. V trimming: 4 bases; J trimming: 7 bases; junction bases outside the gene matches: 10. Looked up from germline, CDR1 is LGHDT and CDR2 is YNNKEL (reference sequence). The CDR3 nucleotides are TGTGCCAGCAGCCCGTTTAAAACTAGCGGGATGAATGAGCAGTTCTTC. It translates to CASSPFKTSGMNEQFF.

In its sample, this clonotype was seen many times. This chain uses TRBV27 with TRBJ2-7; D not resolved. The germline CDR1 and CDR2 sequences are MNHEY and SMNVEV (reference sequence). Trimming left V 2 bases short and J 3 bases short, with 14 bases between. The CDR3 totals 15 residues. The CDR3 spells CASSLRQNTYYEQYF. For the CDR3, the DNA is TGTGCCAGCAGTTTAAGGCAGAATACTTACTACGAGCAGTACTTC.

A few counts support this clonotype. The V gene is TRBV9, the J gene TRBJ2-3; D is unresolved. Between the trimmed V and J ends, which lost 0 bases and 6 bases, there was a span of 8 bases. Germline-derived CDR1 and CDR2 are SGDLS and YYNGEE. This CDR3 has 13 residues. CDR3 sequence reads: CASSVDLPDTQYF. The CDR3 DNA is TGTGCCAGCAGCGTAGATCTTCCGGATACGCAGTATTTT.

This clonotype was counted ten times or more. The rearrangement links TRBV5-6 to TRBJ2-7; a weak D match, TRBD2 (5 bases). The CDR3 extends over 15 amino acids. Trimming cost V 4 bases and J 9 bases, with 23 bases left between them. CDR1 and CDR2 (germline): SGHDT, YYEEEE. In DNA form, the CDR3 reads TGTGCCAGCAGCCTCGGGAACGGAAGGGTAGTGGGGCAGTACTTC. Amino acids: CASSLGNGRVVGQYF.

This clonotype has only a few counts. CDR3 bases: TGTGCCAGCAGCTTGTATCAGGCATACGAGCAGTACTTC. Translated: CASSLYQAYEQYF. The chain has TRBV5-5 and TRBJ2-7; D unclear. The CDR3 is 13 residues long. V gave up 1 base and J gave up 4 bases, with 9 bases separating them. CDR1 is SGHKS and CDR2 is YYEKEE in the germline V gene (reference sequence). Based on the CDR3 plus reference TRBV5-5 and TRBJ2-7, the full variable domain is DAGVTQSPTHLIKTRGQQVTLRCSPISGHKSVSWYQQVLGQGPQFIFQYYEKEERGRGNFPDRFSARQFPNYSSELNVNALLLGDSALYLCASSLYQAYEQYFGPGTRLTVT.

CDR3 loop: CASSGYRPTNEKLFF. CDR3 sequence (DNA): TGTGCCAGCAGCGGTTACAGGCCAACTAATGAAAAACTGTTTTTT. The chain carries TRBV25-1 and TRBJ1-4, with D maybe TRBD1 (5 bases). Trimming cost V 6 bases and J 0 bases, with 11 bases left between them. The CDR3 is 15 residues long. Germline values: CDR1 MGHDK, CDR2 SYGVNS. The entire variable domain, with the rest obtained from reference TRBV25-1 and TRBJ1-4, is as follows: EADIYQTPRYLVIGTGKKITLECSQTMGHDKMYWYQQDPGMELHLIHYSYGVNSTEKGDLSSESTVSRIRTEHFPLTLESARPSHTSQYLCASSGYRPTNEKLFFGSGTQLSVL.

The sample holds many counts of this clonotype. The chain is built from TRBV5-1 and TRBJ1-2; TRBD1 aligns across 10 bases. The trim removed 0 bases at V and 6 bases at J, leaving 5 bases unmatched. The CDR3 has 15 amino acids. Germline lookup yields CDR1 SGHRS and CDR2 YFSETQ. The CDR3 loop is CASSLARDRGDGYTF. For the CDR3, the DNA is TGCGCCAGCAGCTTGGCCCGGGACAGGGGAGATGGCTACACCTTC.

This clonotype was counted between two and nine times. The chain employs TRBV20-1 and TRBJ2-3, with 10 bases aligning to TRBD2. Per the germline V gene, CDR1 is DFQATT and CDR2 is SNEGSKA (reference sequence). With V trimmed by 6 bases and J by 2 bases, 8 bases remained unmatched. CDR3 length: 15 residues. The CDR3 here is CSANPLAGLTDTQYF. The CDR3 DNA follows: TGCAGTGCCAATCCACTAGCGGGGCTCACAGATACGCAGTATTTT.

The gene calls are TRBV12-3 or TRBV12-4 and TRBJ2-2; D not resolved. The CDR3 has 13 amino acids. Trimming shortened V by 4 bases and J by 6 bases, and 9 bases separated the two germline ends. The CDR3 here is CASSSARAGELFF. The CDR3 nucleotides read TGTGCCAGCAGTTCGGCTAGAGCCGGGGAGCTGTTTTTT.